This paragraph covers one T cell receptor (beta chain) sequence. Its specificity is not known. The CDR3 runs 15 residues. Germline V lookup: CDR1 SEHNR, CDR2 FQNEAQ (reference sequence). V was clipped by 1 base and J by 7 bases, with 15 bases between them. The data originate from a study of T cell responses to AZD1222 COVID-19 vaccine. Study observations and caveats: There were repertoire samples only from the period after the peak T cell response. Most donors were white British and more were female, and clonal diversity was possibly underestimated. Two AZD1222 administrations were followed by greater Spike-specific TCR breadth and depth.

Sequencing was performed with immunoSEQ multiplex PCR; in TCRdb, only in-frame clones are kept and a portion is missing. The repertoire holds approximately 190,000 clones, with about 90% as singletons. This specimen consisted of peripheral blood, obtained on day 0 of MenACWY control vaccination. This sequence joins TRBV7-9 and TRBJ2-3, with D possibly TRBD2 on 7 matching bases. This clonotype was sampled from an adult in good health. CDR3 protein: CASSLGSGGQNTQYF. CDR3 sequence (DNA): TGTGCCAGCAGCTTAGGTTCCGGGGGGCAAAATACGCAGTATTTT.